Listed here are 31 T cell receptor beta chains from one sample, sequenced in a study of PD-1 blockade in classical Hodgkin lymphoma. Sequencing was performed with immunoSEQ multiplex PCR; in TCRdb, only in-frame clones are kept and a portion is missing. This table holds almost 100,000 clones, 80% to 95% found once. Each patient experienced a relapse that followed autologous stem cell transplantation, and brentuximab vedotin exposure varied. The material sequenced was peripheral blood mononuclear cells (PBMCs), taken at baseline. These receptors originate from a human donor with classical Hodgkin lymphoma.

The V call is TRBV27, the J call TRBJ2-1; D is ambiguous. CDR1 and CDR2 from the germline V gene are MNHEY and SMNVEV (reference sequence). The CDR3 consists of 15 residues. Trimming took 4 bases from V and 0 from J, leaving 10 bases between them. CDR3 in DNA: TGTGCCAGCAGTTGGCTATACGACTCCTACAATGAGCAGTTCTTC. Translation: CASSWLYDSYNEQFF.

The V gene is TRBV7-2, the J gene TRBJ2-7; 14 bases align to TRBD2. This CDR3 is 13 amino acids long. Looked up from germline, CDR1 is SGHTA and CDR2 is FQGNSA. V lost 4 bases and J lost 11; bases outside the gene matches: 4. The DNA for the CDR3 is TGTGCCAGCAGCTCGACGACTAGCGGGAGGGAGTACTTC. Amino acids: CASSSTTSGREYF.

About this clone itself: A junction end diverges from the germline sequence, so it may reflect a read error. The rearrangement uses TRBV30 and TRBJ1-2; D is uncertain. This CDR3 has 9 amino acids. The V gene's germline CDR1 is GTSNPN and CDR2 SVGIG (reference sequence). CDR3 bases: TGTGCCTGGAGTAGGATGGGCGGGTTC. It yields the protein CAWSRMGGF.

V gene TRBV7-2 combines with J gene TRBJ2-7; 14 bases line up with TRBD2. The CDR3 is 16 residues long. After removal of 4 bases from V and 7 bases from J, the junction contained 9 bases not matched to a gene. Per germline, CDR1 SGHTA and CDR2 FQGNSA. The CDR3 region has the DNA TGTGCCAGCAGCTCCCAAGGGACTAGCGGGAGTGGGGAGCAGTACTTC. This gives the protein CASSSQGTSGSGEQYF.

The chain carries TRBV14 and TRBJ2-5; D remains ambiguous. The CDR3 loop spans 15 amino acids. The V and J ends lost 4 bases and 0 bases respectively, with 12 bases between them. CDR1 is SGHDN, CDR2 FVKESK, per germline. The CDR3 region has the DNA TGTGCCAGCAGCCCCCCGACTCCGTACCAAGAGACCCAGTACTTC. Translated, it gives CASSPPTPYQETQYF.

The chain combines TRBV2 with TRBJ2-1, with D possibly TRBD2 on 5 matching bases. The CDR3 is 13 amino acids. Deletions cut 6 bases from V and 8 bases from J, with 14 bases between. Per germline, CDR1 SNHLY and CDR2 FYNNEI. DNA of the CDR3: TGTGCCAGCAGGTTGACGGACGGGGATGAGCAGTTCTTC. Translating it yields CASRLTDGDEQFF.

The gene calls are TRBV18 and TRBJ1-2; D remains unclear. With 2 bases removed from V and 5 bases from J, the gap between germline ends came to 15 bases. The CDR3 totals 15 residues. Looked up from germline, CDR1 is KGHSH and CDR2 is LQKENI. The DNA for the CDR3 is TGTGCCAGCTCACCATTCCCCGGAGTTTCTTATGGCTACACCTTC. Protein: CASSPFPGVSYGYTF.

This sequence joins TRBV11-2 and TRBJ2-5; 10 positions agree with TRBD1. The CDR3 is 15 amino acids. Looked up from germline, CDR1 is SGHAT and CDR2 is FQNNGV. Losses at the gene ends were 5 bases for V and 1 base for J; bases not matched to a gene: 4. The CDR3 loop reads CASSNRDRGQETQYF. CDR3 DNA: TGTGCCAGCAGCAACCGGGACAGGGGCCAAGAGACCCAGTACTTC.

V and J are TRBV5-4 and TRBJ2-6, with 8 bases identical to TRBD1. The junction had 10 bases not matched to a gene; V was cut back by 4 bases and J by 4 bases. There are 17 residues in the CDR3. CDR1 SGHNT and CDR2 YYREEE come from the germline V gene (reference sequence). DNA for the CDR3: TGTGCCAGCAGCACTGCCGGACAGGGAACGGGGGCCAACGTCCTGACTTTC. This translates into CASSTAGQGTGANVLTF.

The chain carries TRBV2 and TRBJ1-1, with D possibly TRBD1 on 5 matching bases. The CDR3 consists of 13 residues. CDR1 SNHLY and CDR2 FYNNEI come from the germline V gene. Trimming left V 7 bases short and J 2 bases short, with 11 bases between. The CDR3 region has the DNA TGTGCCAGCAATGGCAGGACAAACACTGAAGCTTTCTTT. Translating gives CASNGRTNTEAFF.

The chain uses TRBV27 and TRBJ1-2; possible D gene TRBD1, 5 bases. CDR3 length equals 14 residues. Germline V gives CDR1 MNHEY, CDR2 SMNVEV (reference sequence). Trimming removed 2 bases at V and 1 base at J, with 8 bases between. CDR3: CASSLEGNNYGYTF. The CDR3 nucleotides read TGTGCCAGCAGTTTAGAGGGGAATAACTATGGCTACACCTTC.

The chain combines TRBV28 with TRBJ2-7, with D unclear. V was shortened by 3 bases and J by 3 bases, with 3 bases between the two germline ends. From germline, CDR1 is MDHEN and CDR2 SYDVKM. The CDR3 is made up of 11 amino acids. Written as DNA, the CDR3 is TGTGCCAGCAGTTTCGACTACGAGCAGTACTTC. Translation gives CASSFDYEQYF.

The chain uses TRBV9 and TRBJ2-1, with TRBD2 matching 12 bases. This CDR3 spans 15 amino acids. Looked up from germline, CDR1 is SGDLS and CDR2 is YYNGEE. J gave up 8 bases and V 2 bases, and 5 bases lay outside the gene matches. CDR3 sequence: CASSVVTSGSYEQFF. The CDR3, as DNA: TGTGCCAGCAGCGTGGTGACTAGCGGGAGCTATGAGCAGTTCTTC.

The genes are TRBV28 and TRBJ2-7, with 8 bases aligning to TRBD2. The CDR3 totals 14 residues. CDR1 and CDR2 (germline): MDHEN, SYDVKM. V trimming: 3 bases; J trimming: 2 bases; junction bases outside the gene matches: 3. The CDR3 loop is CASSFLAGTYEQYF. CDR3 coding DNA: TGTGCCAGCAGTTTTTTAGCGGGGACCTACGAGCAGTACTTC. The complete variable domain, with remaining parts taken from reference TRBV28 and TRBJ2-7, reads DVKVTQSSRYLVKRTGEKVFLECVQDMDHENMFWYRQDPGLGLRLIYFSYDVKMKEKGDIPEGYSVSREKKERFSLILESASTNQTSMYLCASSFLAGTYEQYFGPGTRLTVT.

The chain has TRBV6-6 and TRBJ2-1; D gene ambiguous. Looked up from germline, CDR1 is MNHNY and CDR2 is SVGAGI (reference sequence). CDR3 size: 16 residues. The V and J ends lost 3 bases and 0 bases respectively, with 12 bases between them. The CDR3 region has the DNA TGTGCCAGCAGTTATGGCTCTACCAACTCCTACAATGAGCAGTTCTTC. Amino acids: CASSYGSTNSYNEQFF.

The rearrangement joins TRBV28 to TRBJ2-7, with 9 bases lining up with TRBD2. The CDR3 is 15 residues long. V lost 8 bases and J lost 0; bases outside the gene matches: 8. Germline V gene data show CDR1 as MDHEN and CDR2 as SYDVKM. CDR3 sequence reads: CASRAGGRSSYEQYF. As DNA, the CDR3 is TGTGCCAGCCGAGCGGGAGGTAGGAGCTCCTACGAGCAGTACTTC.

The CDR3 sequence is CASSPGEAYGYTF. CDR3 nucleotide sequence: TGTGCCAGCAGTCCCGGGGAGGCCTATGGCTACACCTTC. The chain employs TRBV2 and TRBJ1-2; D ambiguous. The CDR3 loop spans 13 amino acids. The V end was cut by 5 bases, the J end by 4 bases, with 11 bases between. Germline V gives CDR1 SNHLY, CDR2 FYNNEI.

The rearrangement links TRBV4-1 to TRBJ2-3; the D gene is possibly TRBD1 (6 bases). CDR1 MGHRA and CDR2 YSYEKL come from the germline V gene. CDR3 size: 16 residues. Trimming pared 0 bases from V and 5 bases from J, leaving 15 bases between. The CDR3 DNA sequence: TGCGCCAGCAGCCAAGATTGGCCAGGGGTTGAAGATACGCAGTATTTT. Protein product: CASSQDWPGVEDTQYF.

The chain recombines TRBV2 with TRBJ2-7; D tentatively fits TRBD1 or TRBD2 (5 bases each). The CDR3 spans 13 residues. The V and J ends lost 8 bases and 3 bases respectively, with 14 bases between them. Germline CDR1 is SNHLY and CDR2 is FYNNEI. The CDR3 region has the DNA TGTGCCAGCGTAGGGACCAGCGTCTACGAGCAGTACTTC. This sequence encodes CASVGTSVYEQYF.

A word on this clone: The sample holds other DNA sequences that translate to the same CDR3. The chain employs TRBV4-1 and TRBJ2-1, with no clear D. The CDR3 runs 13 residues. V was cut by 6 bases and J by 3 bases, with 9 bases left in between. Germline CDR1 reads MGHRA; CDR2 reads YSYEKL. The CDR3 DNA reads as TGCGCCAGCAGAAGGGTGGGCTACAATGAGCAGTTCTTC. Amino acids: CASRRVGYNEQFF.

The gene calls are TRBV30 and TRBJ1-1, with a tentative D call TRBD1 (6 bases). The CDR3 is 12 residues long. Germline values: CDR1 GTSNPN, CDR2 SVGIG (reference sequence). Trimming removed 5 bases at V and 4 bases at J, with 11 bases between. This CDR3 is CAWGQGTTEAFF. The CDR3 DNA follows: TGTGCCTGGGGTCAGGGGACCACTGAAGCTTTCTTT.

J is TRBJ2-6 and V is TRBV30, with 10 bases identical to TRBD2. V lost 8 bases and J lost 0; bases outside the gene matches: 7. Germline loops: CDR1 GTSNPN, CDR2 SVGIG (reference sequence). The CDR3 has 16 amino acids. The CDR3 reads CAAPGLATSGANVLTF. For the CDR3, the DNA is TGTGCCGCACCGGGACTAGCGACCTCTGGGGCCAACGTCCTGACTTTC.

In this sample, this clone turned up once. This rearrangement joins TRBV7-9 to TRBJ2-1, with D tentatively TRBD1 (6 bases). V lost 8 bases, J lost 0 bases, and 17 bases lay in between. This CDR3 region has 16 residues. Germline CDR1 and CDR2: SEHNR and FQNEAQ (reference sequence). The CDR3 loop is CASDTPDRFSYNEQFF. The CDR3, as DNA: TGTGCCAGCGACACACCGGACAGATTCTCCTACAATGAGCAGTTCTTC.

This chain connects TRBV7-9 to TRBJ2-7; D ambiguous. The V end lost 7 bases, the J end lost 8 bases, and 12 bases lay between the germline ends. The CDR3 covers 11 residues. Germline assignment: CDR1 SEHNR and CDR2 FQNEAQ (reference sequence). The CDR3 protein is CASTPGSKQYF. The DNA for the CDR3 is TGTGCCAGCACCCCCGGCAGTAAGCAGTACTTC.

The chain couples TRBV6-6 to TRBJ2-1; 8 bases are a match to TRBD2. The CDR3 has 15 residues. Germline CDR1 reads MNHNY; CDR2 reads SVGAGI (reference sequence). V lost 5 bases and J lost 3; bases outside the gene matches: 6. The CDR3 sequence is CASSPRLASYNEQFF. Here the CDR3 DNA reads TGTGCCAGCAGTCCTAGACTAGCGAGCTACAATGAGCAGTTCTTC.

The chain uses TRBV5-1 and TRBJ2-4, with D tentatively TRBD2 (5 bases). In germline, CDR1 is SGHRS, CDR2 YFSETQ. V was clipped by 0 bases and J by 7 bases, with 11 bases between them. CDR3 length: 14 residues. CDR3 residues: CASSLDLASNIQYF. DNA for the CDR3: TGCGCCAGCAGCTTGGACCTAGCTTCGAACATTCAGTACTTC.

The chain combines TRBV10-3 with TRBJ1-2; D not resolved. The CDR3 has 11 amino acids. Germline V gives CDR1 ENHRY, CDR2 SYGVKD. The ends were cut back, 8 bases at V and 4 bases at J, with 8 bases in the middle. The CDR3: CAIDVGYGYTF. Here the CDR3 DNA reads TGTGCCATCGACGTGGGCTATGGCTACACCTTC.

The chain joins TRBV18 to TRBJ1-2; no definite D call. Germline CDR1 KGHSH, CDR2 LQKENI. CDR3 length equals 12 residues. The ends were cut back, 3 bases at V and 4 bases at J, with 6 bases in the middle. CDR3 in DNA: TGTGCCAGCTCACCGGTCGCCTATGGCTACACCTTC. This codes for CASSPVAYGYTF.

V and J are TRBV5-1 and TRBJ1-3, with D possibly matching TRBD1 (5 bases). The V end lost 0 bases, the J end lost 0 bases, and 7 bases lay between the germline ends. Germline V gene sequence: CDR1 SGHRS, CDR2 YFSETQ. The CDR3 contains 15 residues. The CDR3 reads CASSLEQGSGNTIYF. The CDR3, as DNA: TGCGCCAGCAGCTTGGAGCAGGGCTCTGGAAACACCATATATTTT. Variable domain in full (rest from reference TRBV5-1 and TRBJ1-3): KAGVTQTPRYLIKTRGQQVTLSCSPISGHRSVSWYQQTPGQGLQFLFEYFSETQRNKGNFPGRFSGRQFSNSRSEMNVSTLELGDSALYLCASSLEQGSGNTIYFGEGSWLTVV.

The chain has TRBV7-3 and TRBJ1-5; D gene unclear. Germline CDR1 reads SGHTA; CDR2 reads FQGTGA. V was cut by 6 bases and J by 7 bases, with 13 bases left in between. The CDR3 runs 13 residues. The CDR3 sequence: CASRDWSGQPQHF. As DNA, the CDR3 is TGTGCCAGCAGAGACTGGAGCGGCCAGCCCCAGCATTTT.

The chain carries TRBV28 and TRBJ1-6, with TRBD1 matching 9 bases. V trimming: 4 bases; J trimming: 18 bases; junction bases outside the gene matches: 4. The CDR3 extends over 11 amino acids. Germline V gene sequence: CDR1 MDHEN, CDR2 SYDVKM. CDR3 nucleotides: TGTGCCAGCAGTTACAGGGGGCGCAACCACTTT. It is translated as CASSYRGRNHF.